Listed below are T cell receptor beta chains from one sample, sequenced in a study of early T cells in non-severe SARS-CoV-2 infection. Via MiXCR, TCRdb re-called the 5' RACE reads, giving one row per CDR3 protein. The sample has fewer than 65,000 distinct CDR3 sequences, 8.5% to 9.5% seen once. Input material: whole blood. These receptors all stem from an adult who was a healthcare worker with PCR-confirmed SARS-CoV-2 infection or an uninfected control (not recorded which). The CDR3 runs from the conserved cysteine through the conserved F or W. Each record gives: D gene, J gene, clone size, V gene, CDR3 protein, CDR3 DNA. D genes are given only for firm matches. Rows give clone size only sometimes, using once, few, many, or a class for an expanded clone.

.,TRBJ1-6,few,TRBV2,CASSARGINSPLHF,TGTGCCAGCAGTGCCAGGGGAATTAATTCACCCCTCCACTTT
.,TRBJ2-6,many,TRBV30,CAWTGPWSGANVLTF,TGTGCCTGGACTGGACCCTGGTCTGGGGCCAACGTCCTGACTTTC
TRBD1,TRBJ2-3,few,TRBV29-1,CSVPTGTRTDTQYF,TGCAGCGTGCCGACAGGGACACGCACAGATACGCAGTATTTT
.,TRBJ2-2,few,TRBV29-1,CSVESRDTGELFF,TGCAGCGTTGAGTCGAGGGACACCGGGGAGCTGTTTTTT
.,TRBJ1-4,many,TRBV28,CASSLRGVKLFF,TGTGCCAGCAGTCTCAGGGGAGTCAAACTGTTTTTT
.,TRBJ2-5,few,TRBV6-5,CASSRGTARETQYF,TGTGCCAGCAGTCGGGGGACAGCCAGGGAGACCCAGTACTTC
.,TRBJ2-3,many,TRBV28,CASSSGGWVTDTQYF,TGTGCCAGCAGTTCTGGGGGCTGGGTCACAGATACGCAGTATTTT
TRBD1,TRBJ1-1,few,TRBV29-1,CSVVLQGVNTEAFF,TGCAGCGTCGTTCTACAGGGGGTGAACACTGAAGCTTTCTTT
TRBD2,TRBJ2-3,many,TRBV20-1,CSAARTSGGSDTQYF,TGCAGTGCAGCCCGGACTAGCGGGGGGTCGGATACGCAGTATTTT
TRBD2,TRBJ2-3,.,TRBV7-6,CASSSGTSGTQYF,TGTGCCAGCAGCAGCGGGACTAGCGGTACGCAGTATTTT
.,TRBJ1-1,.,TRBV9,CASSVAGDMNTEAFF,TGTGCCAGCAGCGTAGCAGGGGACATGAACACTGAAGCTTTCTTT
.,TRBJ2-4,.,TRBV7-9,CASSLAAGDIQYF,TGTGCCAGCAGCTTAGCGGCCGGGGACATTCAGTACTTC
.,TRBJ2-1,.,TRBV5-1,CASSLVGTPNEQFF,TGCGCCAGCAGCTTGGTCGGGACACCTAATGAGCAGTTCTTC
.,TRBJ1-5,few,TRBV5-1,CASSLQPDSNQPQHF,TGCGCCAGCAGCTTGCAGCCAGATAGCAATCAGCCCCAGCATTTT
TRBD1,TRBJ1-5,medium-sized,TRBV28,CASSGQVLSLQPQHF,TGTGCCAGCAGTGGACAGGTCTTGTCGCTTCAGCCCCAGCATTTT
.,TRBJ2-5,few,TRBV7-9,CASSFRGTQYF,TGTGCCAGCAGCTTCAGGGGGACCCAGTACTTC
.,TRBJ1-5,few,TRBV12-3/TRBV12-4,CASSSWGSSNQPQHF,TGTGCCAGCAGTTCCTGGGGGTCTAGCAATCAGCCCCAGCATTTT
TRBD1,TRBJ1-4,few,TRBV20-1,CSAPDRANEKLFF,TGCAGTGCCCCGGACAGGGCTAATGAAAAACTGTTTTTT
TRBD1,TRBJ2-4,many,TRBV10-2,CASSEPYRTGSKNIQYF,TGCGCCAGCAGTGAGCCATATCGGACAGGGTCTAAAAACATTCAGTACTTC
TRBD1,TRBJ1-2,many,TRBV12-3/TRBV12-4,CASSRDRFPYGYTF,TGTGCCAGCAGTCGGGACAGATTCCCGTATGGCTACACCTTC
TRBD1,TRBJ2-5,.,TRBV6-5,CASSHEGARETQYF,TGTGCCAGCAGCCACGAGGGGGCTAGGGAGACCCAGTACTTC
.,TRBJ1-3,few,TRBV10-1,CASSEDNSRSGNTIYF,TGCGCCAGCAGTGAGGATAACAGCCGCTCTGGAAACACCATATATTTT
.,TRBJ1-5,few,TRBV3-1,CASSRAGTRNPQHF,TGTGCCAGCAGCCGAGCAGGGACTCGAAATCCCCAGCATTTT
TRBD1,TRBJ1-5,.,TRBV20-1,CSARQGGVSNQPQHF,TGCAGTGCTAGACAGGGGGGGGTGAGCAATCAGCCCCAGCATTTT
.,TRBJ2-2,few,TRBV20-1,CSARAAGRRNTGELFF,TGCAGTGCTAGAGCCGCCGGCCGGAGAAACACCGGGGAGCTGTTTTTT
.,TRBJ2-3,.,TRBV28,CASSLPLAFGVLKGTDTQYF,TGTGCCAGCAGTTTACCGCTCGCATTTGGGGTGTTAAAAGGCACAGATACGCAGTATTTT
TRBD2,TRBJ2-5,.,TRBV3-1,CASSQGLAGGQETQYF,TGTGCCAGCAGCCAAGGACTAGCGGGGGGGCAAGAGACCCAGTACTTC
.,TRBJ1-1,few,TRBV14,CASSQGRLMNTEAFF,TGTGCCAGCAGCCAAGGGCGGCTCATGAACACTGAAGCTTTCTTT
.,TRBJ1-4,many,TRBV20-1,CSASGVNEKLFF,TGCAGTGCGAGTGGGGTGAATGAAAAACTGTTTTTT